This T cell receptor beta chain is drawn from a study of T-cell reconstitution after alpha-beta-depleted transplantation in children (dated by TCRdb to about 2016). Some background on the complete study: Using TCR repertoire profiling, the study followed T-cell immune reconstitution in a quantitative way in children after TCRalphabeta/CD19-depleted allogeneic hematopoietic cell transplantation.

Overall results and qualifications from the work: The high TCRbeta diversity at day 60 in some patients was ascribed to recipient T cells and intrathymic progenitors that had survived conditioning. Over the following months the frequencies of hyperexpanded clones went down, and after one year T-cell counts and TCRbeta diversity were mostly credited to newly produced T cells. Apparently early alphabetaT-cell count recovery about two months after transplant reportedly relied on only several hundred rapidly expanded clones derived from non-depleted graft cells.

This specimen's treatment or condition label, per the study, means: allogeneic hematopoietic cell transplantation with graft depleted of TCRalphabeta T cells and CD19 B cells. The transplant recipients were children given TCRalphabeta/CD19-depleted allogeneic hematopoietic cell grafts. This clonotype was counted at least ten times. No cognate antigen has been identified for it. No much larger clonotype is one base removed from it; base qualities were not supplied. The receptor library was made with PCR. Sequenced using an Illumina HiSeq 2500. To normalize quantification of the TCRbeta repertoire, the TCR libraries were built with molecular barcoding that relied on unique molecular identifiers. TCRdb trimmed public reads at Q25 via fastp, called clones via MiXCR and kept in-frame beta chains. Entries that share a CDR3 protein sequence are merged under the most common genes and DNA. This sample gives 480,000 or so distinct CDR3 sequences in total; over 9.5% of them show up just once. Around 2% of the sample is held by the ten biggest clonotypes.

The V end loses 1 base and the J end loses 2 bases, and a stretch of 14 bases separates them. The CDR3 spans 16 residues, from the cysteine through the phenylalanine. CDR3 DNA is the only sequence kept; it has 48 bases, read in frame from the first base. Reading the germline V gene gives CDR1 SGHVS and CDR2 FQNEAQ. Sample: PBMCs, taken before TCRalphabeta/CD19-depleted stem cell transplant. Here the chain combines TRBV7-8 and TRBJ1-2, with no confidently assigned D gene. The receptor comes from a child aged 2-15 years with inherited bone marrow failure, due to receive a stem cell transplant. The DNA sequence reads TGTGCCAGCAGCTTAGTTGGGCCGAGAACCAACTATGGCTACACCTTC. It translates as CASSLVGPRTNYGYTF.